Listed below are T cell receptor beta chains from one sample, sequenced in a study of monozygotic twins with inflammatory bowel disease. TCRdb reprocessed the 5' RACE reads and reports one entry per CDR3 protein, with no DNA. The table gives some 170,000 distinct CDR3 sequences; the top ten clones make up roughly 7.4% of it. Specimen: blood. The receptors shown here come from a human donor with ulcerative colitis or Crohn's disease, or a healthy co-twin of an affected twin (not recorded which). Each CDR3 is given with its conserved first and last residue. Each record gives: J gene, V gene, CDR3 protein.

TRBJ1-2 | TRBV20-1 | CSAEQQDYGYTF
TRBJ1-3 | TRBV5-6 | CASSLGPGDGNTIYF
TRBJ1-1 | TRBV20-1 | CSASPRGNTEAFF
TRBJ2-7 | TRBV12-3/TRBV12-4 | CASSFSTGCSYEQYF
TRBJ2-1 | TRBV9 | CASSPLAGIYNEQFF
TRBJ2-7 | TRBV28 | CASSYRQGTILLEQYF
TRBJ2-1 | TRBV7-6 | CASSFRSGGGTDEQFF
TRBJ2-2 | TRBV5-1 | CASIKGGTGELFF
TRBJ2-3 | TRBV4-2 | CASSQGTSGSVDTQYF
TRBJ1-5 | TRBV12-3/TRBV12-4 | CASSSRQGRNQPQHF
TRBJ2-7 | TRBV20-1 | CSAREGSGRANEQYF
TRBJ2-3 | TRBV20-1 | CSAPEQISSTDTQYF
TRBJ1-2 | TRBV29-1 | CSVVSGNYGYTF
TRBJ2-7 | TRBV20-1 | CSAVAGGKYEQYF
TRBJ2-5 | TRBV11-2 | CASSSTAGVEETQYF
TRBJ2-7 | TRBV5-1 | CASSSRATSGGTYEQYF
TRBJ1-4 | TRBV6-5 | CASSYPQGSNEKLFF
TRBJ2-1 | TRBV28 | CASSLMGAFRGNEQFF
TRBJ2-7 | TRBV6-5 | CASSNMEGEQYF
TRBJ2-2 | TRBV20-1 | CSATGTLNTGELFF
TRBJ2-7 | TRBV5-1 | CASSTDGSGEQYF
TRBJ1-2 | TRBV29-1 | CSVPGQGAGYTF
TRBJ2-7 | TRBV7-2 | CASSLGGRTYEQYF
TRBJ1-3 | TRBV20-1 | CSARQGGGNTIYF
TRBJ1-3 | TRBV7-3 | CASSLRAGENTIYF
TRBJ2-3 | TRBV7-2 | CASSSRRGSLTDTQYF
TRBJ2-1 | TRBV6-1 | CASSPTSGSRTYNEQFF
TRBJ1-6 | TRBV5-1 | CASRGTGESPLHF
TRBJ2-7 | TRBV18 | CASSPDREGEQYF
TRBJ2-2 | TRBV5-1 | CASSTEPRNTGELFF
TRBJ1-1 | TRBV7-9 | CASSLQQGRLGTEAFF
TRBJ1-4 | TRBV20-1 | CSAPRADRADEKLFF
TRBJ2-3 | TRBV27 | CASSFGSGITDTQYF
TRBJ2-2 | TRBV6-5 | CASSYRTMNTGELFF
TRBJ2-3 | TRBV11-2 | CASSLGGLAGMVGDTQYF
TRBJ1-6 | TRBV12-3/TRBV12-4 | CASSPHRDRGSPLHF
TRBJ2-3 | TRBV5-1 | CASSTGTGVADTQYF
TRBJ2-1 | TRBV19 | CASSIGTGQSSYNEQFF
TRBJ1-5 | TRBV19 | CASSGGTGYQPQHF
TRBJ1-1 | TRBV30 | CAGRGPWGGTEAFF
TRBJ1-6 | TRBV7-6 | CAGVYRVGAPLHF
TRBJ2-3 | TRBV7-9 | CASSPRASTDTQYF
TRBJ2-7 | TRBV7-8 | CASSPFMGQGLYEQYF
TRBJ1-5 | TRBV6-5 | CASSYTASNNQPQHF
TRBJ2-3 | TRBV5-1 | CASSLVWLADRTDTQYF
TRBJ2-1 | TRBV19 | CASSIEGGPYNEQFF
TRBJ2-2 | TRBV2 | CASSESSVTGGELFF
TRBJ2-1 | TRBV5-1 | CASSFGLAGHGLSYNEQFF
TRBJ1-5 | TRBV24-1 | CATTVRYSNQPQHF
TRBJ2-1 | TRBV7-2 | CASSLISGRAGEQFF